This T cell receptor beta chain was obtained from a study of T cells expressing NK-cell markers. Background on the study: Within the sequenced cohort of eight donors, seven exhibited HCMV seropositivity and one was seronegative.

The study, taken as a whole, reports: In several donors, dominant clonotypes made up 28.3-60.1% of CD3+CD56-NKG2C+ cells.

As the method of synthesis, 5'RACE template switching with UMIs yielded TCR beta cDNA. No DNA is given; TCRdb re-called the 5' RACE reads and lists each CDR3 protein once. The sample spans approximately 170,000 distinct CDR3 sequences; the ten largest clones claim about 19%. As to this clonotype: Its antigen remains unknown.

This CDR3 is built from 18 residues. Germline V gives CDR1 MDHEN, CDR2 SYDVKM. The receptor comes from a man between 18 and 69 years old in good health. This chain connects TRBV28 to TRBJ2-2; TCRdb's assignment of TRBD1 cannot be checked, as there is no DNA. Sequenced sample: blood T cells: a sorted CD56 or NKG2C T cell subset, CD4+ or CD8+ T cells, or bulk PBMC T cells (not recorded which). The CDR3 region is CASSLIPPGTGSTGELFF.